The sequence of this T cell receptor beta chain was determined in a study of beta chain features in type 1 diabetes. Germline trimming cut 6 bases from V and 4 bases from J; bases unmatched to any gene: 9. CDR3 size: 15 residues. The germline V gene has CDR1 KGHSY and CDR2 FQNENV. The sample holds a few counts of this clone. The antigen is undetermined. As every portion of the isolated RNA was reverse transcribed, the sequencing read expressed TCRB transcripts. TCRdb's table, derived via immunoSEQ multiplex PCR, lists solely in-frame clones and lacks some. Among 310,000 or so clones listed, 11% were seen once. Study results and caveats: TCRB CDR3s were moderately but significantly shorter in Type 1 diabetes patients in all four CD4+ subsets. PCR, the amplification step, might favor shorter templates, equally in patients and controls. In comparison with healthy donors, patients had naive, central memory and Treg TCRB repertoires that appeared more similar.

Cell sorting via CD45RO/CCR7/CD25/CD127/CD95/CD27 was performed to obtain CD4+ naive, central memory, regulatory and stem cell-like memory cells. This sequence originates from a woman aged 25 to 39 in good health. The sample comprised naive CD4+ T cells from blood. The chain joins TRBV16 to TRBJ2-5; 9 bases map to TRBD1. The CDR3 bases are TGTGCCAGCAGTCTACAGGGGGCGCGCAGAGAGACCCAGTACTTC. Its protein is CASSLQGARRETQYF.